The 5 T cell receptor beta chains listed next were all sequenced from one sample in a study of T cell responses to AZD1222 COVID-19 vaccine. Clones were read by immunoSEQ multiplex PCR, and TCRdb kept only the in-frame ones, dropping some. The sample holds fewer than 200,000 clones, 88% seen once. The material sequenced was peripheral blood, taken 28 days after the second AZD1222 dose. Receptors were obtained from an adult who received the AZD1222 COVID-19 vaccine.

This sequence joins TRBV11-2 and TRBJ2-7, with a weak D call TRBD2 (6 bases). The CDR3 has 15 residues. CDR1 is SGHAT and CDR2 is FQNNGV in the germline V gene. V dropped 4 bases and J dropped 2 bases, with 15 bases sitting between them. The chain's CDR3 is CASSSARDFAYEQYF. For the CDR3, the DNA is TGTGCCAGCAGCTCGGCCCGGGACTTTGCCTACGAGCAGTACTTC.

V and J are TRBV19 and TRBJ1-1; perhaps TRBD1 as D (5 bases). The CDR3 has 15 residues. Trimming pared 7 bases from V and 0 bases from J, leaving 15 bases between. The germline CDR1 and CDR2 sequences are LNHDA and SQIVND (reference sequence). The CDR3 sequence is CASTRRARVNTEAFF. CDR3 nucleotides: TGTGCCAGTACCCGGAGGGCCAGGGTGAACACTGAAGCTTTCTTT.

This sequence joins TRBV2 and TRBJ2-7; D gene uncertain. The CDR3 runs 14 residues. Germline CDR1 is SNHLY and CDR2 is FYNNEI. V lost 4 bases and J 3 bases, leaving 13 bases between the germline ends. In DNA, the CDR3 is TGTGCCAGCAGTGGACATTCTGGTAACTACGAGCAGTACTTC. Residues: CASSGHSGNYEQYF.

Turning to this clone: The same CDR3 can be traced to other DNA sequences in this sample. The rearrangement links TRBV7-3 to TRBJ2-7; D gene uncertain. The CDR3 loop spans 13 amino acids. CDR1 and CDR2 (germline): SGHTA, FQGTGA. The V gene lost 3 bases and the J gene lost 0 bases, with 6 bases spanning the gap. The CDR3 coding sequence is TGTGCCAGCAGCTTTGGCAGCTCCTACGAGCAGTACTTC. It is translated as CASSFGSSYEQYF.

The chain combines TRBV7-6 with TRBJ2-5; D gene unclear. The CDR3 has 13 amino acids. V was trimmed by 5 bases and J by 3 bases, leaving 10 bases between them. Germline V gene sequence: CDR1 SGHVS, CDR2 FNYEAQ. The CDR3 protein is CASSLGSKETQYF. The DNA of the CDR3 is TGTGCCAGCAGCCTTGGGTCTAAAGAGACCCAGTACTTC.